The following is a TCR beta chain sequence with its context. The specificity of this receptor is unknown. One end of the junction varies from germline; a read error may be responsible. The library relied on the immunoSEQ multiplex PCR assay. Around 92,000 TCR templates per sample were assayed by the deep sequencing platform. Genomic DNA extracted from sorted T cells was used for TCRbeta CDR3 sequencing. The source study handled its data this way. The R programming language was used for clonal analysis of the TCRbeta CDR3 data. Unstimulated samples were compared with post-reaction CFSE-low samples to define alloreactive CD4+ and CD8+ clones. By matching sequences to the repertoires of sorted unstimulated Treg and non-Treg cells, each alloreactive CD4+ clone was assigned a regulatory or non-regulatory origin. Held by TCRdb, this immuneACCESS table contains in-frame sequences only and omits some clones. Under half of the omission traces to an unresolved V gene where checked; the cause of the rest is unknown. Clone size and the V and J calls come from that table; the DNA yielded D and trimming. The sample table holds thousands of clones, of which 55% were seen once. Together, the top ten hold roughly 46% of the sample.

This sample is drawn from a study of siplizumab effects on memory and regulatory T cells (dated by TCRdb to the late 2010s). The study in broad terms: Across eight responder-stimulator pairs, mixed lymphocyte reactions were run in pairs, one with siplizumab at 1 ug/mL and one without drug. The effect of the anti-CD2 antibody siplizumab on alloreactive T-cell subsets was examined in allogeneic mixed lymphocyte reactions constructed from human PBMCs. Broad study findings and their caveats: For roughly 75-97% of proliferating CD4+ or CD8+ clones, no naive or memory phenotype could be assigned. No functional confirmation was obtained for the suppressive function of proliferating Tregs from siplizumab cultures. Unstimulated naive T cells appeared more diverse than memory T cells, and naive cells seemed to contribute substantially to the alloresponse. Siplizumab significantly lowered the cumulative frequency of alloreactive sequences that could be traced to unstimulated CD4+ memory T cells. Because sequences below about 10^-5 frequency were poorly captured, only a minor fraction of alloreactive clones could be mapped to unstimulated subsets. Of the alloreactive CD4+ clones that could be mapped, the Treg-derived share averaged around 70% with siplizumab compared with around 25% in control reactions.

Mixed lymphocyte reaction cells were cocultured at 37°C for more than 5 days. Responder PBMCs were labelled with CFSE, stimulator PBMCs were labelled with Violet Dye, and the two were mixed at a 1:1 ratio. Sorted unstimulated T cells and proliferating T cells recovered from mixed lymphocyte reactions underwent TCRbeta CDR3 sequencing. Fresh whole blood from around 11 HLA-typed healthy donors was used to isolate PBMCs. Proliferating CFSE-low responder T cells were FACS-sorted after the mixed lymphocyte reaction for TCR sequencing. The TCR was taken from a human donor in good health; the cells came from an allogeneic mixed lymphocyte reaction. Some clones in this sample may be carry-over from other donors' samples. The sequencing sample was made of CFSE-low (dividing) CD8+ T cells sorted from an allogeneic mixed lymphocyte reaction.

The CDR3 reads CASSYSWGQATF. The nucleotide sequence is TGTGCCAGCAGTTACTCGTGGGGACAGGCTACTTTC. The chain is made from TRBV6-9 and TRBJ1-2, and TRBD1 aligns with 8 junction nucleotides. CDR3 length: 12 amino acids, cysteine to phenylalanine. The kept DNA is CDR3 alone, 36 bases in frame from the first base. CDR1 and CDR2 are drawn from the germline V gene: MNHGY, SVAAGI.